The 16 T cell receptor beta chains below come from one sample, sequenced in a study of blood T cell repertoires in COVID-19. Clones were read by immunoSEQ multiplex PCR, and TCRdb kept only the in-frame ones, dropping some. Found here are approximately 50,000 clones, approximately 91% of them singletons; the top ten hold about 6.3%. The sequenced material came from peripheral blood. The receptors here all came from a man aged 45-65 years with active COVID-19.

The V and J genes are TRBV4-1 and TRBJ2-2, with 7 bases aligning to TRBD2. The length of the CDR3 is 15 residues. V was pared by 0 bases and J by 7 bases, with 5 bases of the junction left unmatched. CDR1 MGHRA and CDR2 YSYEKL come from the germline V gene. The CDR3 reads CASSQDTWEGGELFF. DNA of the CDR3: TGCGCCAGCAGCCAAGATACCTGGGAGGGCGGGGAGCTGTTTTTT.

This clone has more than one count but fewer than ten. This chain links TRBV19 with TRBJ1-3; no clear D. This CDR3 has 12 residues. Germline values: CDR1 LNHDA, CDR2 SQIVND (reference sequence). V was pared by 8 bases and J by 9 bases, with 14 bases between. The CDR3, as DNA: TGTGCCAGTGGTAACCTCCGAGGCACCATATATTTT. It encodes CASGNLRGTIYF.

The chain joins TRBV28 to TRBJ2-3; the match to TRBD2 covers 13 bases. J lost 4 bases, V lost 7 bases, and 11 bases had no gene match. The CDR3 is made up of 17 amino acids. CDR1 and CDR2 (germline): MDHEN, SYDVKM. CDR3 protein: CASTPSPGLAGADTQYF. The CDR3 nucleotides read TGTGCCAGCACTCCCTCCCCTGGACTAGCGGGGGCAGATACGCAGTATTTT.

CDR3 nucleotide sequence: TGTGCCAGCTCACCGGGACAGGGCCCGAACACTGAAGCTTTCTTT. Encoded protein: CASSPGQGPNTEAFF. The V and J genes are TRBV18 and TRBJ1-1; 9 nucleotides align to TRBD1. The junction had 3 bases not matched to a gene; V was cut back by 3 bases and J by 1 base. This CDR3 spans 15 amino acids. The germline gives CDR1 KGHSH, CDR2 LQKENI.

The V gene is TRBV7-2, the J gene TRBJ2-5; D is possibly TRBD2 (6 bases). Germline CDR1 and CDR2: SGHTA and FQGNSA. The CDR3 loop spans 16 amino acids. Trimming stripped 4 bases from V and 6 bases from J, with 21 bases between. The CDR3 nucleotides are TGTGCCAGCAGCTCCTCAGCTTCACCAGGGAGGCAGACCCAGTACTTC. Translation gives CASSSSASPGRQTQYF.

V is TRBV6-1 and J is TRBJ2-5; 11 positions match TRBD1. The CDR3 extends over 19 amino acids. Germline-derived CDR1 and CDR2 are MNHNS and SASEGT. Trimming at V came to 4 bases and at J to 5 bases, leaving 18 bases not matched to a gene. The CDR3 here is CASSATRDRGVLLIETQYF. The CDR3 DNA follows: TGTGCCAGCAGTGCGACCCGGGACAGGGGGGTCCTTCTGATCGAGACCCAGTACTTC.

V and J are TRBV4-1 and TRBJ1-2; 8 bases match TRBD1. The length of the CDR3 is 14 residues. With V trimmed by 3 bases and J by 8 bases, 8 bases remained unmatched. The germline V gene has CDR1 MGHRA and CDR2 YSYEKL. The CDR3 protein is CASSHGTGGGGYTF. The CDR3 nucleotides read TGCGCCAGCAGCCACGGAACAGGGGGTGGCGGCTACACCTTC.

The chain joins TRBV6-1 to TRBJ2-2; 10 nucleotides line up with TRBD2. This CDR3 is 15 amino acids long. The junction had 4 bases not matched to a gene; V was cut back by 3 bases and J by 6 bases. CDR1 and CDR2 (germline): MNHNS, SASEGT. The CDR3 DNA reads as TGTGCCAGCAGTGATCCTAGCGGGAGATCCGGGGAGCTGTTTTTT. Its translation: CASSDPSGRSGELFF.

J is TRBJ1-2 and V is TRBV11-2, with a weak D call TRBD1 (5 bases). CDR1 is SGHAT, CDR2 FQNNGV, per germline. This CDR3 has 18 residues. The V and J ends lost 5 bases and 0 bases respectively, with 22 bases between them. This CDR3 is CASSPTGGRRSSNYGYTF. In nucleotides, the CDR3 is TGTGCCAGCAGCCCGACCGGGGGACGGAGGTCATCTAACTATGGCTACACCTTC.

This clone was seen more than once but under ten times. The CDR3 reads CASSQDLGTSGYNEQFF. CDR3 DNA: TGTGCCAGCAGCCAAGATTTGGGGACTAGCGGTTACAATGAGCAGTTCTTC. V gene TRBV3-1 (or the pseudogene TRBV3-2) combines with J gene TRBJ2-1; 11 bases align to TRBD2. CDR3 size: 17 residues. V lost 0 bases to trimming and J lost 4 bases; unmatched junction nucleotides: 5. The germline gives CDR1 LGHDT, CDR2 YNNKEL (reference sequence).

V gene TRBV3-1 (or the pseudogene TRBV3-2) combines with J gene TRBJ2-5; D possibly corresponds to TRBD2 (6 bases). The CDR3 spans 13 residues. Trimming took 10 bases from V and 7 from J, leaving 19 bases between them. The germline gives CDR1 LGHDT, CDR2 YNNKEL (reference sequence). DNA for the CDR3: TGTGCCACTGCCTATATTGAGGGAGGGACCCAGTACTTC. Translated: CATAYIEGGTQYF.

This chain's CDR3 is CASSLGTGTGFGEQYF. Written as DNA, the CDR3 is TGTGCCAGCAGCTTAGGTACCGGGACAGGGTTTGGGGAGCAGTACTTC. The gene calls are TRBV7-6 and TRBJ2-7; 9 bases map to TRBD1. This CDR3 has 16 residues. V trimming: 1 base; J trimming: 7 bases; junction bases outside the gene matches: 11. Per germline, CDR1 SGHVS and CDR2 FNYEAQ.

This chain uses TRBV7-2 with TRBJ2-7, with 11 bases aligning to TRBD2. V shed 3 bases, J shed 7 bases, and the junction held 11 bases outside the gene matches. Germline V gene lookup returns CDR1 SGHTA and CDR2 FQGNSA. The CDR3 runs to 16 residues. In DNA form, the CDR3 reads TGTGCCAGCAGCTTTCATTTTAGCGGGGGGGCTAGAGAGCAGTACTTC. Translated, it gives CASSFHFSGGAREQYF.

The chain has TRBV7-2 and TRBJ2-5; TRBD2 matches 7 bases. The V gene end was trimmed by 8 bases and the J gene end by 7 bases; junction bases not matched to a gene: 13. The CDR3 is 14 residues long. Looked up from germline, CDR1 is SGHTA and CDR2 is FQGNSA. The CDR3 loop is CASVGIAGPGTQYF. The CDR3 nucleotides are TGTGCCAGCGTGGGGATAGCGGGCCCAGGGACCCAGTACTTC. The variable domain in full, completed from reference TRBV7-2 and TRBJ2-5, reads GAGVSQSPSNKVTEKGKDVELRCDPISGHTALYWYRQSLGQGLEFLIYFQGNSAPDKSGLPSDRFSAERTGGSVSTLTIQRTQQEDSAVYLCASVGIAGPGTQYFGPGTRLLVL.

The gene calls are TRBV19 and TRBJ2-3; D is unclear. V lost 6 bases, J lost 2 bases, and 12 bases lay in between. The germline V gene encodes CDR1 LNHDA and CDR2 SQIVND (reference sequence). The CDR3 has 14 residues. CDR3 bases: TGTGCCAGTAGGGTTACTATTATCACAGATACGCAGTATTTT. It yields the protein CASRVTIITDTQYF.

This chain connects TRBV29-1 to TRBJ2-1, with 12 bases lining up with TRBD2. Looked up from germline, CDR1 is SQVTM and CDR2 is ANQGSEA. J gave up 7 bases and V 6 bases, and 1 base lay outside the gene matches. The CDR3 runs 12 residues. CDR3 nucleotide sequence: TGCAGCGTGACTAGCGGGAGTAATGAGCAGTTCTTC. Protein: CSVTSGSNEQFF.